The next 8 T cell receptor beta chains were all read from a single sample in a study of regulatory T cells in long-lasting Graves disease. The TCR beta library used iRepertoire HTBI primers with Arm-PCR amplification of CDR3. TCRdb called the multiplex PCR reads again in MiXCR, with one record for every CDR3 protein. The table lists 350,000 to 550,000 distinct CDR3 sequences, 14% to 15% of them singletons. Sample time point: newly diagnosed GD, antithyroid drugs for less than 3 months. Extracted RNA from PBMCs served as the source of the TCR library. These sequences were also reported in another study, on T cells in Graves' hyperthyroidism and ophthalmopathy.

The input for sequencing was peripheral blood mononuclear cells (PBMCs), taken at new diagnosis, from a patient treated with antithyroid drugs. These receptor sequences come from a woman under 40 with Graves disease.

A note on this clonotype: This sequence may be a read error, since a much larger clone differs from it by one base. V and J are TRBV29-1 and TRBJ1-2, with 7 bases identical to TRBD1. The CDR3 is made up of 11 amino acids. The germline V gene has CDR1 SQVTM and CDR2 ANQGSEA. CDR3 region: CGVVGQHGYTF. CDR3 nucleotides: TGCGGCGTTGTGGGACAGCATGGCTACACCTTC.

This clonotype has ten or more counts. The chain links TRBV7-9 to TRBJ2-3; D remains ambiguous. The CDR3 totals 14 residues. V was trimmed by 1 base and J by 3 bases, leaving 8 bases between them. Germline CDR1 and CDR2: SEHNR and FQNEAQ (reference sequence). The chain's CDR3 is CASSLVSATDTQYF. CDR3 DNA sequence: TGTGCCAGCAGCTTAGTGAGCGCGACAGATACGCAGTATTTT. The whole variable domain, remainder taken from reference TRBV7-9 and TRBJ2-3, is DTGVSQNPRHKITKRGQNVTFRCDPISEHNRLYWYRQTLGQGPEFLTYFQNEAQLEKSRLLSDRFSAERPKGSFSTLEIQRTEQGDSAMYLCASSLVSATDTQYFGPGTRLTVL.

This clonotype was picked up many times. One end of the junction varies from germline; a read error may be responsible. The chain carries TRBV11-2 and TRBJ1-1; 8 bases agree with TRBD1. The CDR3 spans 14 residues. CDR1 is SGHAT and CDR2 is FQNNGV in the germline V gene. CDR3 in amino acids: CASSLDRVNTEAFF. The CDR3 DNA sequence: TGCGCCAGCAGTTTGGACAGGGTGAACACTGAAGCTTTCTTT.

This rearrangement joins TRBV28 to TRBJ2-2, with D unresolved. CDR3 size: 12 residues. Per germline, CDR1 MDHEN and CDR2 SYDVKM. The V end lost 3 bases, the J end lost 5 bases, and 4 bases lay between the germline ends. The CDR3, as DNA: TGTGCCAGCAGTTTTGAGACCGGGGAGCTGTTTTTT. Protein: CASSFETGELFF.

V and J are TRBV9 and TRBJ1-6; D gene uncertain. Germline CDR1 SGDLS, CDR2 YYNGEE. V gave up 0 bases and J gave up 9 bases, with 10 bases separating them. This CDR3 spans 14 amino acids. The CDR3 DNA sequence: TGTGCCAGCAGCGTAGAGGGATCTAGTTCACCCCTCCACTTT. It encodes CASSVEGSSSPLHF. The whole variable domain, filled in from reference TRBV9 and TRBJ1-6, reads DSGVTQTPKHLITATGQRVTLRCSPRSGDLSVYWYQQSLDQGLQFLIQYYNGEERAKGNILERFSAQQFPDLHSELNLSSLELGDSALYFCASSVEGSSSPLHFGNGTRLTVT.

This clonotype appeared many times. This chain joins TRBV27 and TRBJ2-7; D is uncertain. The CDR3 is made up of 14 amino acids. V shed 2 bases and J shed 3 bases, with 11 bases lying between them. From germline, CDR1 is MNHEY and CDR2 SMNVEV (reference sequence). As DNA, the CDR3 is TGTGCCAGCAGTTTAGGATCCCAAGGCTACGAGCAGTACTTC. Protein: CASSLGSQGYEQYF.

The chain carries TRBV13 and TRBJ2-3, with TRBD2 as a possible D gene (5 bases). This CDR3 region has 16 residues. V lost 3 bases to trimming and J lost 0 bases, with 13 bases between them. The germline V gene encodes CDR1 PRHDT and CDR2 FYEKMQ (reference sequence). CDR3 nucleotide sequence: TGTGCCAGCAGCTTCCAAGTAAGCGGAAGCACAGATACGCAGTATTTT. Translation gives CASSFQVSGSTDTQYF. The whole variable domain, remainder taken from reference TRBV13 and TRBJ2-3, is AAGVIQSPRHLIKEKRETATLKCYPIPRHDTVYWYQQGPGQDPQFLISFYEKMQSDKGSIPDRFSAQQFSDYHSELNMSSLELGDSALYFCASSFQVSGSTDTQYFGPGTRLTVL.

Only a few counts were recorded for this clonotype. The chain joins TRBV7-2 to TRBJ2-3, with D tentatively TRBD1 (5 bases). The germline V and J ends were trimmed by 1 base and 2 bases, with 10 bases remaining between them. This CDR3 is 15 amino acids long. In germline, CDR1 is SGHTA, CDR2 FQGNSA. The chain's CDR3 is CASSLDRILTDTQYF. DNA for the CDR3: TGTGCCAGCAGCTTAGACAGGATACTCACAGATACGCAGTATTTT. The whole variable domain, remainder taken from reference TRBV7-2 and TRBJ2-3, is GAGVSQSPSNKVTEKGKDVELRCDPISGHTALYWYRQSLGQGLEFLIYFQGNSAPDKSGLPSDRFSAERTGGSVSTLTIQRTQQEDSAVYLCASSLDRILTDTQYFGPGTRLTVL.